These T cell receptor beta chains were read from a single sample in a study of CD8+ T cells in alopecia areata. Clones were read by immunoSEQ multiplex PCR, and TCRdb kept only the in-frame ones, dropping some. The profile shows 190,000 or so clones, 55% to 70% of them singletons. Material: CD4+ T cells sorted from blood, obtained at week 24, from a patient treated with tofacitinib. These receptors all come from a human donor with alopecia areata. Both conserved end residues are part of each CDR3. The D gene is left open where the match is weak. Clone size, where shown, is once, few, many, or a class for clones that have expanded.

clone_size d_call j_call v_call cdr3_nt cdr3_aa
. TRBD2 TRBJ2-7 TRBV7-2 TGTGCCAGCAGCTTGTTTATGGCGGGGGGGCCCTACGAGCAGTACTTC CASSLFMAGGPYEQYF
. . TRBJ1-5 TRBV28 TGTGCCAGCAGTTTATACGGGGGGCCCCGTCCGAGCAATCAGCCCCAGCATTTT CASSLYGGPRPSNQPQHF
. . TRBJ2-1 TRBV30 TGTGCCGGTAGGAGGGCAGGGGGATACAATGAGCAGTTCTTC CAGRRAGGYNEQFF
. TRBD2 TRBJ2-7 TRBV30 TGTGCCTGGACAAGCGGGAGTTGGTACGAGCAGTACTTC CAWTSGSWYEQYF
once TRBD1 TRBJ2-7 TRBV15 TGTGCCACCAGCAGAGGGGCACCGGGACAGGGAGACGAGCAGTACTTC CATSRGAPGQGDEQYF
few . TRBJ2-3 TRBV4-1 TGCGCCAGCAGCCCTAGGACAGATACGCAGTATTTT CASSPRTDTQYF
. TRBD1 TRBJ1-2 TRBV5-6 TGTGCCAGCAGCGAGTCCGGGACAGATGGCTACACCTTC CASSESGTDGYTF
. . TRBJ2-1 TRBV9 TGTGCCAGCAGCGTAGTAGGGGCAGCCTACAATGAGCAGTTCTTC CASSVVGAAYNEQFF
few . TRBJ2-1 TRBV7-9 TGTGCCAGCAGCTTAAGCCGGGCGCTAGTGGCCTACAATGAGCAGTTCTTC CASSLSRALVAYNEQFF
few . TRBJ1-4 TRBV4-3 TGCGCCAGCAGCCAAGACGGGGGGGCCGGCAATGAAAAACTGTTTTTT CASSQDGGAGNEKLFF
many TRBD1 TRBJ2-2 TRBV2 TGTGCCAGCAGGGGGGAATGGACAGGGCGAACCGGGGAGCTGTTTTTT CASRGEWTGRTGELFF
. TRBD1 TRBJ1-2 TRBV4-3 TGCGCCAGCAGCCAAGTGAGCAGGGGGGCTAACTATGGCTACACCTTC CASSQVSRGANYGYTF
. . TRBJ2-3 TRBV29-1 TGCAGCGTTGAAACGTGGGGGGAGCAGTATTTT CSVETWGEQYF
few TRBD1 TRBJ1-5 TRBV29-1 TGCAGCGTACGGACAGGGGGGAATCAGCCCCAGCATTTT CSVRTGGNQPQHF